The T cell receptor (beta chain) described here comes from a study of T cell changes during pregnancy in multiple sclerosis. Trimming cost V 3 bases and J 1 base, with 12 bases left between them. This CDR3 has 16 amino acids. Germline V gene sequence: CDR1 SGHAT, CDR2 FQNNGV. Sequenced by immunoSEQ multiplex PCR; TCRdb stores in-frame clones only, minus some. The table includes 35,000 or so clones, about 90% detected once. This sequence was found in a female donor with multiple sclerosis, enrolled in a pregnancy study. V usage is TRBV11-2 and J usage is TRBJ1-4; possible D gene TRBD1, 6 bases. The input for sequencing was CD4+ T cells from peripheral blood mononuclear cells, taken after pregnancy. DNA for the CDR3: TGTGCCAGCAGCTTCATGGGGGCAGGAACTAATGAAAAACTGTTTTTT. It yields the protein CASSFMGAGTNEKLFF.